These T cell receptor beta chains were read from a single sample in a study of shared clonotypes between healthy human individuals. Profiling relied on immunoSEQ multiplex PCR, and the TCRdb table lists in-frame clones only, not all of them. The data contain just over 2,000,000 clones, approximately 95% of them seen just once; the ten biggest clones take up 0.13%. The specimen was naive CD4+ T cells sorted from blood. The receptors were sampled from a man aged 18-30 years in good health. Both conserved end residues are part of each CDR3. A D gene is named only where the DNA matches it firmly. Size is stated for part of the rows, as once, few or many counts, or as a class when the clone is expanded.

NA	TRBV6-6	NA	TRBJ1-5	CASRTLYSNQPQHF	TGTGCCAGCAGGACCCTTTATAGCAATCAGCCCCAGCATTTT
NA	TRBV6-5	NA	TRBJ1-1	CASSSQGLGDTEAFF	TGTGCCAGCAGTAGCCAGGGCCTTGGGGACACTGAAGCTTTCTTT
NA	TRBV5-1	NA	TRBJ2-7	CASSLRDVYEQYF	TGCGCCAGCAGCTTGCGCGACGTATACGAGCAGTACTTC
NA	TRBV30	few	TRBJ1-1	CAWNENTEAFF	TGTGCCTGGAACGAGAACACTGAAGCTTTCTTT
TRBD2	TRBV2	NA	TRBJ2-5	CASRLAGASGETQYF	TGTGCCAGCAGACTAGCGGGGGCTTCCGGGGAGACCCAGTACTTC
NA	TRBV27	NA	TRBJ2-3	CASSIADATGTDTQYF	TGTGCCAGCAGTATCGCGGACGCGACGGGCACAGATACGCAGTATTTT
TRBD1	TRBV19	NA	TRBJ1-5	CASSPRTGAGNQPQHF	TGTGCCAGTAGTCCACGGACAGGGGCGGGCAATCAGCCCCAGCATTTT
NA	TRBV28	NA	TRBJ1-6	CASSTAQGYDSPLHF	TGTGCCAGCAGTACTGCGCAGGGCTACGATTCACCCCTCCACTTT
NA	TRBV11-2	NA	TRBJ1-5	CASSLMGQSNQPQHF	TGTGCCAGCAGCTTAATGGGGCAGAGCAATCAGCCCCAGCATTTT
NA	TRBV28	NA	TRBJ2-6	CASSLLGGVLTF	TGTGCCAGCAGTTTATTAGGCGGCGTCCTGACTTTC
NA	TRBV5-1	NA	TRBJ1-1	CASSPTTGNTEAFF	TGCGCCAGCAGCCCAACGACAGGGAACACTGAAGCTTTCTTT
TRBD2	TRBV4-1	NA	TRBJ2-3	CASSQDASGSKSTTDTQYF	TGCGCCAGCAGCCAAGATGCGAGCGGGAGTAAAAGTACAACAGATACGCAGTATTTT
TRBD1	TRBV6-1	NA	TRBJ1-5	CASSWGQGGNQPQHF	TGTGCCAGCAGTTGGGGACAGGGGGGCAATCAGCCCCAGCATTTT
TRBD2	TRBV5-6	NA	TRBJ2-7	CASSLGLAGVSYEQYF	TGTGCCAGCAGCCTCGGACTAGCGGGAGTTTCCTACGAGCAGTACTTC
NA	TRBV7-2	NA	TRBJ2-1	CASSLDSLPYNEQFF	TGTGCCAGCAGCCTAGACAGTCTCCCCTACAATGAGCAGTTCTTC
TRBD1	TRBV30	NA	TRBJ1-2	CAWSTGGRDGYTF	TGTGCCTGGAGTACAGGGGGAAGGGATGGCTACACCTTC
NA	TRBV28	NA	TRBJ2-1	CASSSFFSNNEQFF	TGTGCCAGCAGTTCGTTTTTTTCAAACAATGAGCAGTTCTTC
NA	TRBV11-2	once	TRBJ1-5	CASSLEGGNQPQHF	TGTGCCAGCAGCTTAGAGGGCGGGAATCAGCCCCAGCATTTT
NA	TRBV19	NA	TRBJ2-1	CASSRATHGSYNEQFF	TGTGCCAGTAGTAGGGCTACCCATGGGTCCTACAATGAGCAGTTCTTC
NA	TRBV30	once	TRBJ1-2	CAWIPPMRGSDGYTF	TGTGCCTGGATCCCTCCTATGAGGGGTAGTGACGGCTACACCTTC
NA	TRBV5-6	NA	TRBJ1-6	CASRYGDGNSPLHF	TGTGCCAGCAGGTATGGGGACGGGAATTCACCCCTCCACTTT
NA	TRBV30	NA	TRBJ1-1	CAWSGLANTEAFF	TGTGCCTGGAGTGGGCTAGCGAACACTGAAGCTTTCTTT
NA	TRBV5-4	NA	TRBJ2-5	CASSARDIIQETQYF	TGTGCCAGCAGCGCCCGGGACATAATTCAAGAGACCCAGTACTTC
NA	TRBV11-2	NA	TRBJ2-1	CASSLGVASYNEQFF	TGTGCCAGCAGCTTAGGGGTAGCGAGCTACAATGAGCAGTTCTTC
NA	TRBV9	NA	TRBJ1-4	CASSVQPLGGEKLFF	TGTGCCAGCAGCGTACAACCCCTTGGGGGTGAAAAACTGTTTTTT
NA	TRBV6-6	NA	TRBJ2-3	CASSYSMGDTQYF	TGTGCCAGCAGTTACTCGATGGGAGATACGCAGTATTTT
NA	TRBV5-1	NA	TRBJ1-3	CASSLGPASGNTIYF	TGCGCCAGCAGCTTGGGGCCAGCCTCTGGAAACACCATATATTTT
NA	TRBV7-9	NA	TRBJ1-1	CASSAKENTEAFF	TGTGCCAGCAGCGCAAAGGAGAACACTGAAGCTTTCTTT
TRBD1	TRBV18	once	TRBJ1-2	CASSLGTGYGYTF	TGTGCCAGCTCATTAGGGACAGGCTATGGCTACACCTTC
NA	TRBV11-2	once	TRBJ2-2	CASSLQRTPNTGELFF	TGTGCCAGCAGCTTACAACGGACTCCTAACACCGGGGAGCTGTTTTTT
TRBD1	TRBV5-4	NA	TRBJ1-1	CASSLAGTGVTEAFF	TGTGCCAGCAGCTTGGCCGGGACAGGGGTTACTGAAGCTTTCTTT
TRBD2	TRBV5-4	NA	TRBJ2-3	CASSSTRGGTDTQYF	TGTGCCAGCAGCTCAACGCGGGGGGGCACAGATACGCAGTATTTT
TRBD2	TRBV7-7	once	TRBJ2-1	CASSLKLAEYNEQFF	TGTGCTAGCAGCTTAAAACTAGCGGAGTACAATGAGCAGTTCTTC
NA	TRBV5-1	NA	TRBJ2-5	CASSLVKGTQYF	TGCGCCAGCAGCTTGGTTAAGGGGACCCAGTACTTC
NA	TRBV2	NA	TRBJ1-2	CASSEGRSSNYGYTF	TGTGCCAGCAGTGAAGGGAGAAGTTCTAACTATGGCTACACCTTC
NA	TRBV6-1	NA	TRBJ2-7	CASSEKRTYEQYF	TGTGCCAGCAGTGAGAAACGGACCTACGAGCAGTACTTC
NA	TRBV6-1	NA	TRBJ2-6	CASTRPGANVLTF	TGTGCCAGCACCAGGCCTGGGGCCAACGTCCTGACTTTC
NA	TRBV6-5	NA	TRBJ2-7	CASSYTGVAYEQYF	TGTGCCAGCAGTTACACCGGTGTGGCCTACGAGCAGTACTTC
NA	TRBV15	once	TRBJ1-2	CATSRDRGGYTF	TGTGCCACCAGCAGAGATAGGGGAGGCTACACCTTC
NA	TRBV19	NA	TRBJ1-5	CASSMGGFSQPQHF	TGTGCCAGTAGTATGGGGGGTTTTAGTCAGCCCCAGCATTTT
TRBD1	TRBV6-6	NA	TRBJ2-7	CASSYGQGAYEQYF	TGTGCCAGCAGTTATGGTCAGGGGGCGTACGAGCAGTACTTC
TRBD2	TRBV4-1	NA	TRBJ2-5	CASSRAGGALETQYF	TGCGCCAGCAGCAGAGCCGGGGGGGCTTTGGAGACCCAGTACTTC
NA	TRBV2	NA	TRBJ1-1	CASSTLDKEAFF	TGTGCCAGCAGCACCTTGGACAAAGAAGCTTTCTTT
NA	TRBV7-9	NA	TRBJ1-4	CASSPPSSGEKLFF	TGTGCCAGCAGCCCGCCGTCGTCGGGTGAAAAACTGTTTTTT
NA	TRBV18	once	TRBJ2-3	CASSGQITDTQYF	TGTGCCAGCTCAGGACAGATCACAGATACGCAGTATTTT
TRBD1	TRBV5-4	NA	TRBJ2-1	CASSPRDRGDNEQFF	TGTGCCAGCAGCCCCCGGGACAGGGGCGACAATGAGCAGTTCTTC
TRBD1	TRBV30	NA	TRBJ2-7	CASGQDSYEQYF	TGTGCCAGTGGACAGGACTCCTACGAGCAGTACTTC
NA	TRBV11-2	NA	TRBJ2-7	CASLRAPGLYEQYF	TGTGCCAGCTTAAGGGCCCCGGGCCTCTACGAGCAGTACTTC
TRBD1	TRBV15	NA	TRBJ2-7	CATSRSRGQGYEQYF	TGTGCCACCAGCAGAAGTAGGGGACAGGGGTACGAGCAGTACTTC
NA	TRBV6-1	NA	TRBJ2-2	CASSELSHRTGELFF	TGTGCCAGCAGTGAATTGTCACACAGAACCGGGGAGCTGTTTTTT
NA	TRBV27	NA	TRBJ1-5	CASSPTSRGNQPQHF	TGTGCCAGCAGTCCCACGAGCCGCGGGAATCAGCCCCAGCATTTT
NA	TRBV30	NA	TRBJ2-2	CAWDQNTGELFF	TGTGCCTGGGACCAAAACACCGGGGAGCTGTTTTTT
TRBD2	TRBV5-4	NA	TRBJ2-3	CASSPYTGTSSTDTQYF	TGTGCCAGCAGCCCTTATACCGGGACTAGCTCCACAGATACGCAGTATTTT
NA	TRBV19	NA	TRBJ2-7	CASSPGSGDYEQYF	TGTGCCAGTAGTCCTGGCTCAGGGGACTACGAGCAGTACTTC
NA	TRBV7-6	NA	TRBJ2-2	CASSLGLGSTGELFF	TGTGCCAGCAGCTTAGGTCTAGGGTCCACCGGGGAGCTGTTTTTT